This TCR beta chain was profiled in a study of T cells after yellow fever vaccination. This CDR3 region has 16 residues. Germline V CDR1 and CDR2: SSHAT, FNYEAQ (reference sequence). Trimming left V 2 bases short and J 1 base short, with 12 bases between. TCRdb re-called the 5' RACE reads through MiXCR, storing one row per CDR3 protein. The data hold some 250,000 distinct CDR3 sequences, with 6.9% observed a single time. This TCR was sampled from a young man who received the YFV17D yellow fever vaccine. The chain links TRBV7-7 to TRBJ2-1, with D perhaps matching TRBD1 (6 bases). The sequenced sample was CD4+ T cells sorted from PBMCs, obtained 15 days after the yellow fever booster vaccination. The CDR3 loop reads CASSLRWQGSYNEQFF. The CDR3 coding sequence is TGTGCCAGCAGCTTACGATGGCAGGGGTCCTACAATGAGCAGTTCTTC.